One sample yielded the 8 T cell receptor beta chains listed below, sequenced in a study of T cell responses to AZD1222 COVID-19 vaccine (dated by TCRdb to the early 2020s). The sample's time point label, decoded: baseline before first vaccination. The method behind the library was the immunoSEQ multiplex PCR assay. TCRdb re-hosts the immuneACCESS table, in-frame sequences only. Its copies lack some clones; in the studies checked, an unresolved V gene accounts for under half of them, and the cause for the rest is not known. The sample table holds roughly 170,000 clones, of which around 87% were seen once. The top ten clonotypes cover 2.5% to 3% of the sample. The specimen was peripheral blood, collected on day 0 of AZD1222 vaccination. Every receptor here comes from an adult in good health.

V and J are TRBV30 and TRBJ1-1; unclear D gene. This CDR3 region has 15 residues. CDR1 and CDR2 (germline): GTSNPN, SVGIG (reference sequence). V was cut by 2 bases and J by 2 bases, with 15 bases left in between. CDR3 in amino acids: CAWSRAVKGNTEAFF. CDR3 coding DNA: TGTGCCTGGAGTAGGGCGGTAAAAGGAAACACTGAAGCTTTCTTT.

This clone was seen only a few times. The CDR3 is CASSLAITGRGYEQYF. DNA of the CDR3: TGCGCCAGCAGCTTGGCCATTACCGGGAGGGGGTACGAGCAGTACTTC. The chain couples TRBV5-1 to TRBJ2-7, with 8 positions matching TRBD2. J gave up 4 bases and V 0 bases, and 9 bases lay outside the gene matches. The CDR3 extends over 16 amino acids. The germline CDR1 and CDR2 sequences are SGHRS and YFSETQ.

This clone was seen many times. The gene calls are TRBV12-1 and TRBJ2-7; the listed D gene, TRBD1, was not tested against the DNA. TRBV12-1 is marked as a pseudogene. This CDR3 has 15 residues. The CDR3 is CASSFATRQGYEQYF. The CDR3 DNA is TGTGCCAGCAGCTTTGCGACCCGCCAGGGGTACGAGCAGTACTTC.

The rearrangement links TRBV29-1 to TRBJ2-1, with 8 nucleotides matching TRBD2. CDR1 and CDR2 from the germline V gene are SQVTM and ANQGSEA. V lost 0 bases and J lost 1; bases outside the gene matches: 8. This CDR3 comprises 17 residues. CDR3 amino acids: CSVEDWSGSLSYNEQFF. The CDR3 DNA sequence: TGCAGCGTTGAAGATTGGAGCGGGAGTTTGTCCTACAATGAGCAGTTCTTC.

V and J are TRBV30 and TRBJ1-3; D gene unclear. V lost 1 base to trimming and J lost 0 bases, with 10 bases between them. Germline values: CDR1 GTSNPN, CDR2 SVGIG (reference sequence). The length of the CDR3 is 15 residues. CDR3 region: CAWSDIASSGNTIYF. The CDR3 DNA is TGTGCCTGGAGTGACATAGCAAGCTCTGGAAACACCATATATTTT.

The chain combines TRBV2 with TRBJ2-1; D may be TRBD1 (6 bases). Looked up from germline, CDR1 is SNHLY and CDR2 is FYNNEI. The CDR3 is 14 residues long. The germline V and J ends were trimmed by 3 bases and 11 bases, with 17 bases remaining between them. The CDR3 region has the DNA TGTGCCAGCAGTGACCGGGGCCAGGGGTATCAGCAGTTCTTC. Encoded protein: CASSDRGQGYQQFF.

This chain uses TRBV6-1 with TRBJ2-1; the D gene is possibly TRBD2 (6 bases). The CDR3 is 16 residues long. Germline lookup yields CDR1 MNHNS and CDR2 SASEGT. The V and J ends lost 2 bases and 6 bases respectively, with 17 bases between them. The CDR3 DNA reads TGTGCCAGCAGTGAAAATCTGGCTCCGGAGGGCAATGAGCAGTTCTTC. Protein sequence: CASSENLAPEGNEQFF.

This CDR3 reads CASSLGLAGDEQYF. Written as DNA, the CDR3 is TGTGCCAGCAGTCTCGGACTAGCGGGAGACGAGCAGTACTTC. This rearrangement joins TRBV3-1 (or the pseudogene TRBV3-2) to TRBJ2-7; 13 bases align to TRBD2. Germline CDR1 is LGHDT and CDR2 is YNNKEL (reference sequence). The CDR3 is 14 amino acids. V lost 6 bases to trimming and J lost 5 bases; unmatched junction nucleotides: 4.